This T cell receptor (beta chain) came from a study of technical replicates of blood from several donors. The data were produced by immunoSEQ multiplex PCR, yet TCRdb's version contains in-frame clones alone and is incomplete. The sample records under 95,000 clones, nearly 98% being singletons. The CDR3 covers 14 residues. The ends lost 7 bases at V and 4 bases at J; junction bases unmatched: 9. Germline V gene lookup returns CDR1 SGDLS and CDR2 YYNGEE. This clonotype was sampled from a human donor in good health. The chain combines TRBV9 with TRBJ2-3; 7 bases are shared with TRBD1. The sequenced material came from T cells isolated from PBMCs. CDR3 sequence reads: CASAVGQLPDTQYF. The CDR3 DNA reads as TGTGCCAGCGCTGTGGGACAGCTACCAGATACGCAGTATTTT.